The next 15 T cell receptor beta chains were all read from a single sample in a study of blood T cell repertoires in COVID-19. Libraries were prepared by immunoSEQ multiplex PCR; TCRdb keeps only in-frame clonotypes and omits some of them. This table has over 30,000 clones, about nine tenths appearing once. Material: peripheral blood. Receptors originate from a human donor with active COVID-19. The donor label of this sample is uncertain.

The chain couples TRBV4-2 to TRBJ2-7; D ambiguous. Germline loops: CDR1 LGHNA, CDR2 YNFKEQ. The V and J ends lost 0 bases and 0 bases respectively, with 6 bases between them. CDR3 length: 14 residues. The CDR3 region has the DNA TGTGCCAGCAGCCAAGAGCGGAGCTCCTACGAGCAGTACTTC. The encoded protein is CASSQERSSYEQYF.

The CDR3 sequence: CASSLGAGVSDTQYF. In DNA, the CDR3 is TGTGCCAGCAGCTTAGGAGCGGGGGTATCAGATACGCAGTATTTT. The chain is built from TRBV7-6 and TRBJ2-3; 8 positions agree with TRBD2. The junction had 4 bases not matched to a gene; V was cut back by 1 base and J by 4 bases. CDR3 length: 15 amino acids. Germline V gives CDR1 SGHVS, CDR2 FNYEAQ.

V is TRBV6-5 and J is TRBJ2-7; 7 bases agree with TRBD1. From germline, CDR1 is MNHEY and CDR2 SVGAGI. This CDR3 has 13 residues. V was pared by 6 bases and J by 3 bases, with 5 bases of the junction left unmatched. This CDR3 reads CASSYRGLYEQYF. The CDR3 DNA follows: TGTGCCAGCAGCTACAGGGGCCTCTACGAGCAGTACTTC.

The chain employs TRBV5-1 and TRBJ2-1; 8 bases align to TRBD2. From germline, CDR1 is SGHRS and CDR2 YFSETQ. The CDR3 extends over 15 amino acids. Trimming at V came to 2 bases and at J to 5 bases, leaving 6 bases not matched to a gene. The CDR3 bases are TGCGCCAGCAGCTTCTTAGCGGGGTTAAACAATGAGCAGTTCTTC. Its protein is CASSFLAGLNNEQFF.

This clone showed up just once. J is TRBJ1-1 and V is TRBV19; TRBD1 matches at 7 bases. Germline assignment: CDR1 LNHDA and CDR2 SQIVND (reference sequence). The CDR3 is 15 amino acids. V dropped 3 bases and J dropped 7; count of bases not matched to a gene: 11. This CDR3 reads CASSILGGRNLEAFF. CDR3 sequence (DNA): TGTGCCAGTAGTATCCTAGGGGGCAGAAACCTTGAAGCTTTCTTT.

The CDR3 bases are TGTGCCAGCAGCCGATACACCGCTCCCTCTCTCTCTGGAAACACCATATATTTT. Encoded protein: CASSRYTAPSLSGNTIYF. The chain joins TRBV4-2 to TRBJ1-3; D ambiguous. The CDR3 totals 18 residues. The V end was cut by 4 bases, the J end by 0 bases, with 19 bases between. Germline V gene sequence: CDR1 LGHNA, CDR2 YNFKEQ.

This chain uses TRBV6-5 with TRBJ1-5; 10 bases align to TRBD1. There are 15 residues in the CDR3. The V gene's germline CDR1 is MNHEY and CDR2 SVGAGI. The J segment lost 6 bases and the V segment lost 4 bases, leaving 6 bases of the junction unmatched. CDR3 sequence: CASSLGQGLSQPQHF. The CDR3 coding sequence is TGTGCCAGCAGTTTGGGACAGGGGTTGAGTCAGCCCCAGCATTTT.

The rearrangement uses TRBV9 and TRBJ2-3, with a possible D match to TRBD2 (6 bases). The germline gives CDR1 SGDLS, CDR2 YYNGEE. Trimming left V 0 bases short and J 2 bases short, with 16 bases between. The CDR3 is made up of 17 amino acids. The CDR3 sequence is CASSVAGGRRYTDTQYF. The CDR3 DNA sequence: TGTGCCAGCAGCGTAGCCGGAGGGAGGAGGTACACAGATACGCAGTATTTT.

The V call is TRBV19, the J call TRBJ1-6, with TRBD1 matching over 9 bases. The V segment lost 5 bases and the J segment 7 bases; nucleotides outside the gene matches: 9. Germline CDR1 is LNHDA and CDR2 is SQIVND (reference sequence). This CDR3 region has 16 residues. CDR3: CASSLRTGTGNSPLHF. CDR3 sequence (DNA): TGTGCCAGTAGTCTTCGAACCGGGACAGGGAATTCACCCCTCCACTTT.

The chain links TRBV23-1 to TRBJ1-5; no clear D. TRBV23-1 is recorded as an ORF, its role being uncertain. V was pared by 1 base and J by 9 bases, with 22 bases between. The CDR3 is 17 amino acids. CDR3 sequence: CASSQWGLRRDRAPQHF. The CDR3 DNA follows: TGCGCCAGCAGTCAATGGGGTCTGAGGAGGGATCGAGCGCCCCAGCATTTT.

The V and J genes are TRBV4-1 and TRBJ1-4, with D perhaps TRBD1 (5 bases). Trimming cost V 2 bases and J 0 bases, with 22 bases left between them. Germline loops: CDR1 MGHRA, CDR2 YSYEKL. The CDR3 consists of 20 residues. CDR3 amino acids: CASSQPWGSSDETTNEKLFF. The CDR3 DNA is TGCGCCAGCAGCCAACCGTGGGGCTCCTCGGATGAAACAACTAATGAAAAACTGTTTTTT.

This rearrangement joins TRBV9 to TRBJ2-1; TRBD2 agrees at 11 bases. Per germline, CDR1 SGDLS and CDR2 YYNGEE. The J segment lost 3 bases and the V segment lost 2 bases, leaving 1 base of the junction unmatched. The CDR3 extends over 15 amino acids. The CDR3 DNA sequence: TGTGCCAGCAGCGTCCTAGCGGGGGGCTACAATGAGCAGTTCTTC. Encoded protein: CASSVLAGGYNEQFF.

The chain employs TRBV12-3 or TRBV12-4 and TRBJ1-2; D is uncertain. V was trimmed by 5 bases and J by 1 base, leaving 8 bases between them. CDR3 length: 13 residues. The DNA of the CDR3 is TGTGCCAGCAGTCGAGGTGTTAACTATGGCTACACCTTC. It translates to CASSRGVNYGYTF.

This rearrangement joins TRBV10-1 to TRBJ1-2; 9 bases line up with TRBD1. This CDR3 spans 16 amino acids. Germline V gene sequence: CDR1 WNHNN, CDR2 SYGVQD (reference sequence). With 8 bases clipped from V and 6 bases from J, the junction kept 16 bases outside the gene matches. CDR3 residues: CASHYSRTGDRDGYTF. The CDR3, as DNA: TGCGCCAGCCATTACTCCAGGACAGGGGATCGGGATGGCTACACCTTC.

This clone was detected only once. The rearrangement links TRBV6-5 to TRBJ1-1; 7 bases map to TRBD1. From germline, CDR1 is MNHEY and CDR2 SVGAGI. The CDR3 contains 12 residues. The trim removed 6 bases at V and 5 bases at J, leaving 3 bases unmatched. Here the CDR3 DNA reads TGTGCCAGCAGCCCAGGGGGAACTGAAGCTTTCTTT. It yields the protein CASSPGGTEAFF.